This TCR beta chain came from a study of Ad26.COV2.S vaccination and SARS-CoV-2 variants. Study at large: Participants got Ad26.COV2.S intramuscularly, once or twice 56 days apart. Regarding the study as a whole: Among vaccine recipients, spike-specific TCR breadth exceeded that of placebo recipients. CD8+ and CD4+ T cells specific for spike reportedly responded with substantial breadth after vaccination.

The V and J ends lost 4 bases and 1 base, in that order; junction bases with no gene match: 4. Germline loops: CDR1 SNHLY, CDR2 FYNNEI. The CDR3 contains 15 residues. As to treatment: roughly 20 received Ad26.COV2.S at low or high dose, single or two shots; roughly five received placebo; per-sample allocation not given. After the first vaccine or placebo injection, samples were drawn on day 63. Donor was an adult aged 18-55 years in Boston. TCRdb's copy holds only in-frame clones and misses some; the assay was immunoSEQ multiplex PCR. The sample carries hundreds of thousands of clones, roughly 90% recorded once. With regard to this clone: The antigen is undetermined.

The specimen comprised peripheral blood, sampled in a trial of Ad26.COV2.S vaccine versus placebo. The gene calls are TRBV2 and TRBJ2-3; 8 bases line up with TRBD1. The receptor's source is a person between 18 and 59 years old who received the Ad26.COV2.S COVID-19 vaccine or a placebo. This CDR3 reads CASSGTGQGTDTQYF. In DNA form, the CDR3 reads TGTGCCAGCAGTGGGACGGGACAGGGCACAGATACGCAGTATTTT.